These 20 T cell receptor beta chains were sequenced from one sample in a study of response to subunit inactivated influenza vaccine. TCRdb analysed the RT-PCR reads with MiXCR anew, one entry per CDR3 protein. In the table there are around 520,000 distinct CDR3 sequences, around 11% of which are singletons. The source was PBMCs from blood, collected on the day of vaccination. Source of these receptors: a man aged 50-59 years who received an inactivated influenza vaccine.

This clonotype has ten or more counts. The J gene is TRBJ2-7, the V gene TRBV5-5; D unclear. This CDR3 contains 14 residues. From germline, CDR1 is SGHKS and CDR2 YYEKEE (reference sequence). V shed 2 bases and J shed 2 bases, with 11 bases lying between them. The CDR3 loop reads CASSFSQEAYEQYF. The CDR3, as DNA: TGTGCCAGCAGCTTTAGTCAGGAAGCCTACGAGCAGTACTTC. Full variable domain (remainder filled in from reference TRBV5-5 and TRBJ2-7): DAGVTQSPTHLIKTRGQQVTLRCSPISGHKSVSWYQQVLGQGPQFIFQYYEKEERGRGNFPDRFSARQFPNYSSELNVNALLLGDSALYLCASSFSQEAYEQYFGPGTRLTVT.

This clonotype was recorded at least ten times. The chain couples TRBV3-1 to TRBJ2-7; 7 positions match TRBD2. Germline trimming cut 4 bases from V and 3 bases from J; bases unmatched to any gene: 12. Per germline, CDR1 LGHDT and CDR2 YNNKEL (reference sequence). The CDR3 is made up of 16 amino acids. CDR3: CASSLSTGGSHYEQYF. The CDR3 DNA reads TGTGCCAGCAGCCTCTCTACGGGAGGTTCCCACTACGAGCAGTACTTC.

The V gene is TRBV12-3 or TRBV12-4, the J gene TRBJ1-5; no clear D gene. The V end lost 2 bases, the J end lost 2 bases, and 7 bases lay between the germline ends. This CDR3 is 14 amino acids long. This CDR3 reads CASSLSLGNQPQHF. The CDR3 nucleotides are TGTGCCAGCAGTTTAAGTTTGGGCAATCAGCCCCAGCATTTT.

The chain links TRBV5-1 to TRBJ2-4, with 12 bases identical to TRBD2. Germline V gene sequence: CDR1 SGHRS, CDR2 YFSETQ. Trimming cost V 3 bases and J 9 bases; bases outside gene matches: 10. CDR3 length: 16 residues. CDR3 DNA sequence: TGCGCCAGCAGCTCCCGGGCTAGCGGGGGGGCCGGCATTCAGTACTTC. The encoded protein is CASSSRASGGAGIQYF. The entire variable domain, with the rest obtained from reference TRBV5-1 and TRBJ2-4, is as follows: KAGVTQTPRYLIKTRGQQVTLSCSPISGHRSVSWYQQTPGQGLQFLFEYFSETQRNKGNFPGRFSGRQFSNSRSEMNVSTLELGDSALYLCASSSRASGGAGIQYFGAGTRLSVL.

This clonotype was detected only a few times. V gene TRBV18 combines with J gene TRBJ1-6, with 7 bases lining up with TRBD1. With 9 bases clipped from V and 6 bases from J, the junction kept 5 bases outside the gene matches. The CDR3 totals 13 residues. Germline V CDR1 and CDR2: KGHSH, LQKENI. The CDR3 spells CASTGTANSPLHF. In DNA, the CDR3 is TGTGCCAGTACCGGGACAGCTAATTCACCCCTCCACTTT.

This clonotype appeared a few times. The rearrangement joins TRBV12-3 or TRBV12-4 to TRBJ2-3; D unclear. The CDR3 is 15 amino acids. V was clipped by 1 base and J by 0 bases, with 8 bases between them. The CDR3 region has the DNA TGTGCCAGCAGTTTAGAGGAGTCTAGCACAGATACGCAGTATTTT. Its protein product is CASSLEESSTDTQYF.

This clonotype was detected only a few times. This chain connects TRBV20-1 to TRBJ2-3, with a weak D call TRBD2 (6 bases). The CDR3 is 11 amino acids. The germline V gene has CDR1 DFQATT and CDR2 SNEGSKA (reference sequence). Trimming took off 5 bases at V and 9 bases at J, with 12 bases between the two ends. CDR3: CSAGGPKTQYF. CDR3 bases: TGCAGTGCTGGAGGGCCAAAAACGCAGTATTTT.

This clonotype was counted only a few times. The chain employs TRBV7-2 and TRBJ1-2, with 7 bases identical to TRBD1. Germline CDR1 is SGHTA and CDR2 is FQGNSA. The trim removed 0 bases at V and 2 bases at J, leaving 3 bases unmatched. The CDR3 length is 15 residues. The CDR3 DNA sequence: TGTGCCAGCAGCTTAGCGACAGGGTTGAACTATGGCTACACCTTC. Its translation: CASSLATGLNYGYTF.

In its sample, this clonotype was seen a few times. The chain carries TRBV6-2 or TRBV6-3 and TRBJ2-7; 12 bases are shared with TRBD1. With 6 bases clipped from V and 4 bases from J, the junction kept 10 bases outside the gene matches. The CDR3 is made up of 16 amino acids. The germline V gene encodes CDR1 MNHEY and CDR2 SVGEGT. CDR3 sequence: CASRPGQGALRYEQYF. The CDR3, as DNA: TGTGCCAGCAGACCGGGACAGGGGGCCCTAAGGTACGAGCAGTACTTC.

CDR3 DNA: TGTGCCAGCACCCCTAGAGCGGGGACGGGCAATGAGCAGTTCTTC. Translating gives CASTPRAGTGNEQFF. This rearrangement joins TRBV27 to TRBJ2-1, with 7 bases aligning to TRBD2. CDR3 size: 15 residues. V shed 7 bases, J shed 6 bases, and the junction held 12 bases outside the gene matches. The germline CDR1 and CDR2 sequences are MNHEY and SMNVEV (reference sequence).

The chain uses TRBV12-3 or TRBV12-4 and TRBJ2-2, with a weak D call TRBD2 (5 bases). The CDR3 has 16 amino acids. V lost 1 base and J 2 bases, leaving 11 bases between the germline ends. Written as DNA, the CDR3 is TGTGCCAGCAGTTTAGGCCGCGGGCGCAACACCGGGGAGCTGTTTTTT. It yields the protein CASSLGRGRNTGELFF.

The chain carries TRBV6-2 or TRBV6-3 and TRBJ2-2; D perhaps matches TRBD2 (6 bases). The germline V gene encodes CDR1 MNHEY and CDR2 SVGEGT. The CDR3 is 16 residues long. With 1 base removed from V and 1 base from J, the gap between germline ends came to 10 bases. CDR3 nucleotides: TGTGCCAGCAGTTACTATCTAGCGAGGAACACCGGGGAGCTGTTTTTT. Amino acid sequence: CASSYYLARNTGELFF.

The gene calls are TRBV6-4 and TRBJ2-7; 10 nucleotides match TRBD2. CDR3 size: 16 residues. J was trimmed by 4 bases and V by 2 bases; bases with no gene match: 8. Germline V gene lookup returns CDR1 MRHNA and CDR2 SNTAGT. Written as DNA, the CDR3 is TGTGCCAGCAGTGACCATAGCGGGGGGCCCACTTACGAGCAGTACTTC. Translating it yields CASSDHSGGPTYEQYF.

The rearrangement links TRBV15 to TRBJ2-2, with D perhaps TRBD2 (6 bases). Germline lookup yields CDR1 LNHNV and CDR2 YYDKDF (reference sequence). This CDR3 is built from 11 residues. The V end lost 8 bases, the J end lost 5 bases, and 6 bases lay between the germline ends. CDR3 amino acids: CATRETGELFF. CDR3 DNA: TGTGCCACCCGGGAGACCGGGGAGCTGTTTTTT.

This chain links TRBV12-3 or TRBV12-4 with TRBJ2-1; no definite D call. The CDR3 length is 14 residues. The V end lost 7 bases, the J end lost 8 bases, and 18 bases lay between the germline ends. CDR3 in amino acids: CASTRAPSTYEQFF. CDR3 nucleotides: TGTGCCAGCACCCGGGCCCCATCCACATATGAGCAGTTCTTC.

This CDR3 is CSARTSGSFETQYF. CDR3 DNA sequence: TGCAGTGCACGGACTAGCGGGAGTTTTGAGACCCAGTACTTC. The chain has TRBV20-1 and TRBJ2-5; 13 bases are a match to TRBD2. Germline values: CDR1 DFQATT, CDR2 SNEGSKA (reference sequence). The V segment lost 6 bases and the J segment 5 bases; nucleotides outside the gene matches: 6. The CDR3 is 14 amino acids.

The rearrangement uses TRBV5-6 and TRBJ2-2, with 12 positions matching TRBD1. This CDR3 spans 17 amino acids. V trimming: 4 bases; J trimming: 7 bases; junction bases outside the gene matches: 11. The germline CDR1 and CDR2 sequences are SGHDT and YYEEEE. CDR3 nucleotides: TGTGCCAGCAGCGTAGAACGGGGACAGGGGGCGATCGGGGAGCTGTTTTTT. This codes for CASSVERGQGAIGELFF.

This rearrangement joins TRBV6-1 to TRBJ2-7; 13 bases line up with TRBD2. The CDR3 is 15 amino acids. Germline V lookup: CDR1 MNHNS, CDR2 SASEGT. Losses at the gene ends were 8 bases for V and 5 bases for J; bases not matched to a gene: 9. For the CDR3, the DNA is TGTGCCAGCTCTCAGACTAGCGGGAGGTTAAACGAGCAGTACTTC. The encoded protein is CASSQTSGRLNEQYF.

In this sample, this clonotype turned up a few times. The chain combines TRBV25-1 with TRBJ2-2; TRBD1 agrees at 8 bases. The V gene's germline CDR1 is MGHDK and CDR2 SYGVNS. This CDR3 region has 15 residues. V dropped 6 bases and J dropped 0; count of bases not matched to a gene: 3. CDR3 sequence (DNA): TGTGCCAGCAGCCGGGACAGGCCGAACACCGGGGAGCTGTTTTTT. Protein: CASSRDRPNTGELFF.

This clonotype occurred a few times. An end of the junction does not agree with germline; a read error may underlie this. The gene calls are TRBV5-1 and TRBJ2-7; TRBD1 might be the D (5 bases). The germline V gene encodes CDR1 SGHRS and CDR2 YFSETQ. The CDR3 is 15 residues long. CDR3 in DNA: TGCGCCAGCAGCTTGGGGGGCACAACCTCCTCCGAGCAGTACTTC. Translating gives CASSLGGTTSSEQYF.